Below, 27 T cell receptor beta chains from the same sample are listed, as sequenced in a study of T-cell memory formation after mild COVID-19. One entry per CDR3 protein, called by TCRdb with MiXCR from the 5' RACE reads. The table shows around 300,000 distinct CDR3 sequences, with roughly an eighth occurring only once. Material for sequencing was PBMCs or a T cell subset sorted from them (not recorded which). The receptor set was obtained from a man between 18 and 35 years old who had mild COVID-19 (a few samples of this study predate the infection). Cell type and time point are not known.

The gene calls are TRBV9 and TRBJ2-5; D not resolved. V dropped 4 bases and J dropped 2 bases, with 18 bases sitting between them. The length of the CDR3 is 16 residues. Looked up from germline, CDR1 is SGDLS and CDR2 is YYNGEE. The CDR3 loop is CASSLRPLAAQETQYF. The CDR3 region has the DNA TGTGCCAGCAGCCTCCGTCCCCTGGCGGCTCAAGAGACCCAGTACTTC.

This clonotype showed up just once. The conserved phenylalanine or tryptophan is not found at the CDR3 terminus, so this likely reflects a read error. This chain links TRBV29-1 with TRBJ1-2; no reliable D call. Germline V CDR1 and CDR2: SQVTM, ANQGSEA. The CDR3 is 14 residues long. V lost 4 bases and J 4 bases, leaving 16 bases between the germline ends. For the CDR3, the DNA is TGCAGCGTTGGGAAACAGATGTCGGGCTATGGCTACACCCTC. Its protein product is CSVGKQMSGYGYTL.

CDR3 sequence (DNA): TGCAGCATCGCCGGGATATCCTCCTACAATGAGCAGTTCTTC. This gives the protein CSIAGISSYNEQFF. The genes are TRBV29-1 and TRBJ2-1; D perhaps matches TRBD2 (5 bases). This CDR3 spans 14 amino acids. The germline CDR1 and CDR2 sequences are SQVTM and ANQGSEA. Trimming stripped 8 bases from V and 0 bases from J, with 14 bases between.

The gene calls are TRBV7-2 and TRBJ1-1; TRBD1 is a possible D gene (5 bases). V lost 2 bases and J 0 bases, leaving 13 bases between the germline ends. The CDR3 totals 16 residues. CDR1 is SGHTA and CDR2 is FQGNSA in the germline V gene. CDR3 residues: CASSLIGGLLNTEAFF. The CDR3 DNA reads as TGTGCCAGCAGCTTAATCGGGGGTTTACTGAACACTGAAGCTTTCTTT.

This clonotype has only a few counts. This sequence joins TRBV6-6 and TRBJ2-3; D possibly uses TRBD1 or TRBD2 (5 bases each). The CDR3 contains 12 residues. Trimming cost V 3 bases and J 6 bases, with 7 bases left between them. Germline assignment: CDR1 MNHNY and CDR2 SVGAGI (reference sequence). CDR3 sequence (DNA): TGTGCCAGCAGTTATGAGGGGGATACGCAGTATTTT. As protein: CASSYEGDTQYF.

This clonotype showed up just a few times. This chain connects TRBV6-5 to TRBJ2-5; 7 positions agree with TRBD2. This CDR3 is 15 amino acids long. Germline-derived CDR1 and CDR2 are MNHEY and SVGAGI. With 6 bases clipped from V and 4 bases from J, the junction kept 11 bases outside the gene matches. CDR3 protein: CASSQWRGLRETQYF. The CDR3 DNA reads TGTGCCAGCAGCCAGTGGCGGGGGTTAAGAGAGACCCAGTACTTC.

This clonotype was recorded at least ten times. The rearrangement links TRBV7-3 to TRBJ2-2; D is perhaps TRBD2 (7 bases). CDR3 length: 16 residues. The V and J ends lost 3 bases and 5 bases respectively, with 16 bases between them. Germline V lookup: CDR1 SGHTA, CDR2 FQGTGA. CDR3 nucleotides: TGTGCCAGCAGCTTGGTGTCGGGGGGCGCGACCGGGGAGCTGTTTTTT. Translation: CASSLVSGGATGELFF.

This clonotype was recorded at least ten times. The chain carries TRBV11-1 and TRBJ2-3; 7 nucleotides match TRBD2. Germline trimming cut 5 bases from V and 5 bases from J; bases unmatched to any gene: 4. Per the germline V gene, CDR1 is SGHAT and CDR2 is FQDESV (reference sequence). This CDR3 region has 13 residues. The CDR3 sequence is CASSLWGGDTQYF. CDR3 bases: TGTGCCAGCAGCCTATGGGGGGGAGATACGCAGTATTTT.

This clonotype has a handful of counts. This chain links TRBV5-1 with TRBJ2-3, with 9 positions matching TRBD1. The CDR3 length is 17 residues. The junction had 8 bases not matched to a gene; V was cut back by 1 base and J by 2 bases. Germline V gene sequence: CDR1 SGHRS, CDR2 YFSETQ. The DNA for the CDR3 is TGCGCCAGCAGCTTGCCCGGGACAGGGATACTCACAGATACGCAGTATTTT. This gives the protein CASSLPGTGILTDTQYF.

This rearrangement joins TRBV6-2 or TRBV6-3 to TRBJ2-2; D is ambiguous. The germline V gene has CDR1 MNHEY and CDR2 SVGEGT. Trimming took off 4 bases at V and 3 bases at J, with 18 bases between the two ends. The CDR3 contains 17 residues. CDR3 sequence (DNA): TGTGCCAGCAGTTCGGGTTTTGGGCCCTTATACACCGGGGAGCTGTTTTTT. It translates to CASSSGFGPLYTGELFF.

This chain connects TRBV6-5 to TRBJ1-1, with D possibly TRBD1 on 5 matching bases. The CDR3 totals 15 residues. The germline gives CDR1 MNHEY, CDR2 SVGAGI. The ends were cut back, 6 bases at V and 4 bases at J, with 18 bases in the middle. CDR3 residues: CASSYNQGLGTEAFF. The CDR3 DNA follows: TGTGCCAGCAGCTATAATCAGGGATTGGGCACTGAAGCTTTCTTT.

The V gene is TRBV6-2 or TRBV6-3, the J gene TRBJ2-3, with TRBD2 matching over 11 bases. This CDR3 has 15 amino acids. J gave up 1 base and V 10 bases, and 7 bases lay outside the gene matches. Germline values: CDR1 MNHEY, CDR2 SVGEGT. CDR3 residues: CAINGLAGRTDTQYF. Written as DNA, the CDR3 is TGTGCCATCAATGGACTAGCGGGCCGCACAGATACGCAGTATTTT.

The rearrangement uses TRBV3-1 and TRBJ1-1, with 9 nucleotides matching TRBD1. The ends lost 0 bases at V and 2 bases at J; junction bases unmatched: 7. The CDR3 runs 17 residues. CDR1 and CDR2 (germline): LGHDT, YNNKEL (reference sequence). CDR3: CASSQDFGQGSNTEAFF. The DNA for the CDR3 is TGTGCCAGCAGCCAAGATTTCGGACAGGGGAGTAACACTGAAGCTTTCTTT.

This clonotype was observed many times. The gene calls are TRBV5-1 and TRBJ2-1; D remains unclear. The CDR3 spans 12 residues. Germline V gene sequence: CDR1 SGHRS, CDR2 YFSETQ. Trimming shortened V by 4 bases and J by 8 bases, and 10 bases separated the two germline ends. CDR3 sequence reads: CASSLASDEQFF. The CDR3, as DNA: TGCGCCAGCAGCCTCGCTTCAGATGAGCAGTTCTTC.

The rearrangement joins TRBV20-1 to TRBJ1-1, with D tentatively TRBD1 (6 bases). Deletions cut 1 base from V and 3 bases from J, with 15 bases between. Germline-derived CDR1 and CDR2 are DFQATT and SNEGSKA (reference sequence). The CDR3 spans 15 residues. The CDR3 sequence: CSARGRDKPYTEAFF. In DNA, the CDR3 is TGCAGTGCTAGAGGTCGGGACAAGCCATACACTGAAGCTTTCTTT.

The chain uses TRBV30 and TRBJ2-3, with D uncertain. The V gene lost 5 bases and the J gene lost 3 bases, with 6 bases spanning the gap. The CDR3 contains 11 residues. From germline, CDR1 is GTSNPN and CDR2 SVGIG (reference sequence). This CDR3 is CAWGRTDTQYF. As DNA, the CDR3 is TGTGCCTGGGGACGTACAGATACGCAGTATTTT.

Worth noting for this clonotype: At one end the junction does not follow the germline gene, possibly because of a read error. V usage is TRBV20-1 and J usage is TRBJ2-5; TRBD2 agrees at 7 bases. CDR1 and CDR2 from the germline V gene are DFQATT and SNEGSKA (reference sequence). CDR3 length: 15 amino acids. The CDR3 DNA follows: TGCAGTGCCAGAGCGCATTCTAGCGGTCAAGAGACCCAGTACTTC. Its translation is CSARAHSSGQETQYF.

This clonotype was observed a few times. The chain combines TRBV6-6 with TRBJ2-1, with D perhaps TRBD1 or TRBD2 (5 bases each). The germline V gene has CDR1 MNHNY and CDR2 SVGAGI (reference sequence). V lost 10 bases, J lost 8 bases, and 27 bases lay in between. The CDR3 is 16 amino acids. The CDR3 region has the DNA TGTGCCATGGGGGAGCAGGGTCGGAGAAATCCCTATGAGCAGTTCTTC. It translates to CAMGEQGRRNPYEQFF.

This clonotype was picked up a small number of times. The CDR3 region is CASSFQTSGGPTDTQYF. The CDR3 bases are TGTGCCAGCAGTTTCCAGACTAGCGGGGGGCCCACAGATACGCAGTATTTT. The genes are TRBV28 and TRBJ2-3; 13 nucleotides agree with TRBD2. After removal of 3 bases from V and 2 bases from J, the junction contained 5 bases not matched to a gene. The CDR3 extends over 17 amino acids. The V gene's germline CDR1 is MDHEN and CDR2 SYDVKM.

There are a few counts of this clonotype. This sequence joins TRBV4-3 and TRBJ2-7; TRBD2 matches 8 bases. Per the germline V gene, CDR1 is LGHNA and CDR2 is YSLEER. V lost 1 base and J lost 4; bases outside the gene matches: 9. The CDR3 is 16 amino acids. CDR3 amino acids: CASSQGPGGTSYEQYF. The CDR3 DNA reads TGCGCCAGCAGCCAAGGGCCTGGAGGGACTAGTTACGAGCAGTACTTC.

This chain joins TRBV12-3 or TRBV12-4 and TRBJ2-4, with 7 bases identical to TRBD1. CDR3 length equals 14 residues. The ends lost 5 bases at V and 9 bases at J; junction bases unmatched: 10. CDR3 loop: CASSPRDSHGIQYF. DNA for the CDR3: TGTGCCAGCAGTCCCCGGGACAGCCATGGCATTCAGTACTTC.

This clonotype has just a few counts. The chain carries TRBV4-3 and TRBJ2-6; no reliable D call. Germline assignment: CDR1 LGHNA and CDR2 YSLEER. V lost 4 bases to trimming and J lost 0 bases, with 7 bases between them. The CDR3 sequence is 15 residues long. CDR3 region: CASSLGYSGANVLTF. For the CDR3, the DNA is TGCGCCAGCAGCCTTGGGTACTCTGGGGCCAACGTCCTGACTTTC.

This clonotype came up many times. The chain combines TRBV7-9 with TRBJ1-4; TRBD1 matches at 10 bases. CDR1 and CDR2 (germline): SEHNR, FQNEAQ (reference sequence). CDR3 length: 14 residues. With 5 bases clipped from V and 8 bases from J, the junction kept 5 bases outside the gene matches. CDR3 DNA sequence: TGTGCCAGCAGCGTCGGACAGGGGGGCGAAAAACTGTTTTTT. This gives the protein CASSVGQGGEKLFF.

This clonotype has only a few counts. V and J are TRBV6-2 or TRBV6-3 and TRBJ1-5; D ambiguous. Deletions cut 5 bases from V and 1 base from J, with 6 bases between. CDR1 and CDR2 from the germline V gene are MNHEY and SVGEGT. CDR3 length equals 13 residues. CDR3 DNA sequence: TGTGCCAGCAGTAGATGGAGCAATCAGCCCCAGCATTTT. Its translation: CASSRWSNQPQHF.

This clonotype was picked up many times. This chain links TRBV5-1 with TRBJ1-5; D is undetermined. CDR3 length: 13 amino acids. Trimming cost V 0 bases and J 4 bases, with 5 bases left between them. Germline V lookup: CDR1 SGHRS, CDR2 YFSETQ. The CDR3 DNA sequence: TGCGCCAGCAGCTTGGACGGAAATCAGCCCCAGCATTTT. Its protein product is CASSLDGNQPQHF.

The chain combines TRBV25-1 with TRBJ1-1; D gene ambiguous. The CDR3 is 13 residues long. V lost 5 bases and J lost 2, with 9 bases in between. From germline, CDR1 is MGHDK and CDR2 SYGVNS. The CDR3 nucleotides read TGTGCCAGCAGTAAACTAGTTAACACTGAAGCTTTCTTT. Residues: CASSKLVNTEAFF.

This clonotype was seen repeatedly, ten times or more. The V call is TRBV29-1, the J call TRBJ2-5; D ambiguous. The germline gives CDR1 SQVTM, CDR2 ANQGSEA. The CDR3 runs to 13 residues. The V and J ends lost 2 bases and 0 bases respectively, with 7 bases between them. CDR3 nucleotides: TGCAGCGTTGAAAAGGAATACCAAGAGACCCAGTACTTC. This gives the protein CSVEKEYQETQYF.